This paragraph covers one TCR beta chain sequence. This record comes from a study of blood T cell repertoires in COVID-19. In the original workflow: For nucleated cells, counts were estimated from reference gene primer amplification. The data were produced by immunoSEQ multiplex PCR, yet TCRdb's version contains in-frame clones alone and is incomplete. V and J calls and clone size are those listed in that table; D and trimming were worked out from the DNA. The sample records about 250,000 clones, about 91% being singletons. Germline V gives CDR1 SQVTM, CDR2 ANQGSEA. The CDR3 consists of 13 residues. V lost 4 bases, J lost 1 base, and 8 bases lay in between.

The genes are TRBV29-1 and TRBJ2-1; D not resolved. The sequence was obtained from a woman in her twenties or thirties with COVID-19, enrolled during active disease. The material sequenced was peripheral blood. CDR3 sequence (DNA): TGCAGCGTTGGTGTCAGGTCCTACAATGAGCAGTTCTTC. This encodes CSVGVRSYNEQFF.